This TCR beta chain appears in the sequencing data of a study of cytomegalovirus exposure and HLA in healthy donors. About the study: The platform used for the roughly 110 validation repertoires matched that of the roughly 670 first-cohort repertoires, a later analysis reported. Study-level points and caveats: Published work reported that the classifier diagnosed cytomegalovirus status with high specificity and sensitivity.

The sample holds one count of this clone. Its antigen remains unknown. TCRdb's copy holds only in-frame clones and misses some; the assay was immunoSEQ multiplex PCR. The table lists more than 250,000 clones, 86% of them singletons. CDR1 SGHTA and CDR2 FQGNSA come from the germline V gene. This CDR3 has 12 amino acids. Trimming pared 8 bases from V and 8 bases from J, leaving 15 bases between. While the first cohort had fewer than 850 subjects, the donors belonged to the separate validation cohort of 120 subjects. The sequencing input was PBMCs. The genes are TRBV7-2 and TRBJ1-2; the D is unclear. The receptor's source is a woman between 18 and 30 years old in good health and CMV-seronegative. The DNA for the CDR3 is TGTGCCAGCGCAGAAGGAGGGCTCGGCTACACCTTC. It specifies CASAEGGLGYTF.